This T cell receptor beta chain emerged from a study (dated by TCRdb to the early 2010s). The instrument given in TCRdb is Illumina Genome Analyzer IIx. TCRdb ran its own pipeline on the public reads, namely fastp trimming at Q25 and MiXCR clone calling, and kept in-frame beta chains. Merged by CDR3 protein, the rows form single entries marked with the most common genes and DNA. This sample is represented by about 15,000 distinct CDR3 sequences; around 30% of them were singletons. The leading ten clones occupy roughly a sixth of the sample. V is reduced by 6 bases and J by 8 bases, leaving a spacing of 16 bases between them. For CDR1 and CDR2, the germline V gene lists SQVTM and ANQGSEA. Reading from cysteine to phenylalanine, the CDR3 counts 12 amino acids. Just the 36-base CDR3 DNA is kept, in frame starting at base 1. In its sample, this clonotype was seen many times. The antigen it recognizes is unknown. No much larger clone exists at a distance of one base, and base qualities are not known.

The chain links TRBV29-1 with TRBJ1-1; 6 matching bases give a weak D call of TRBD1. This sequence was found in a human donor. Source material: blood. The CDR3 is CSVLGGAGEAFF. The nucleotide sequence is TGCAGCGTCCTCGGGGGGGCCGGGGAAGCTTTCTTT.